The sequence of this TCR beta chain was determined in a study of blood T cell repertoires in COVID-19. About the study: Sites across the United States, Italy and Spain contributed samples from acute and convalescent COVID-19. Sample material is recorded as cDNA or gDNA derived from T cells, B-cell-depleted T cells, or PBMCs.

Recovered status in Cohort 3 required two negative PCRs, clearance, or symptom resolution. Generated by immunoSEQ multiplex PCR, the TCRdb table keeps only in-frame clones and is missing some. The data show about 280,000 clones, around 88% seen once. The length of the CDR3 is 17 residues. Germline values: CDR1 MDHEN, CDR2 SYDVKM. The ends lost 8 bases at V and 5 bases at J; junction bases unmatched: 15. The chain joins TRBV28 to TRBJ1-6; 7 positions match TRBD1. Source material: PBMCs or T cells enriched from blood (not recorded which). This TCR derives from a woman between 40 and 50 years old who had recovered from COVID-19. The CDR3 loop is CASRSRLTGTNNSPLHF. CDR3 DNA sequence: TGTGCCAGCCGCTCCCGCCTGACAGGGACAAATAATTCACCCCTCCACTTT.